A selection of T cell receptor beta chains follows, all from one sample in a study of shared clonotypes between healthy human individuals. Repertoires were generated with immunoSEQ multiplex PCR, while TCRdb's copy carries only in-frame clones and drops some. The table includes some 580,000 clones, roughly 98% detected once. Sequencing used naive CD8+ T cells sorted from blood. All receptors derive from a man between 25 and 39 years old in good health. The CDR3 runs from the conserved cysteine through the conserved F or W. The D gene is left open where the match is weak. Clone size is given for some rows only: seen once, a few or many times, or a class if the clone is expanded.

j_call,v_call,d_call,clone_size,cdr3_nt,cdr3_aa
TRBJ2-3,TRBV25-1,NA,NA,TGTGCCAGCAGCAGGACCGGGACCTCAGATACGCAGTATTTT,CASSRTGTSDTQYF
TRBJ2-5,TRBV11-2,NA,NA,TGTGCCAGCAGCTTAGATGGACTAAAGCATGGTGTAGAGACCCAGTACTTC,CASSLDGLKHGVETQYF
TRBJ1-2,TRBV7-9,TRBD1,NA,TGTGCCAGCAGCTTAGCCGCCGGCGACAGGGTTGATGGCTACACCTTC,CASSLAAGDRVDGYTF
TRBJ2-1,TRBV7-8,TRBD2,NA,TGTGCCAGCAGCTTAGAAGCGGGAGTTGAGCAGTTCTTC,CASSLEAGVEQFF
TRBJ2-3,TRBV7-8,NA,NA,TGTGCCAGCAGCCCACGGGGTTCTAGCACAGATACGCAGTATTTT,CASSPRGSSTDTQYF
TRBJ2-7,TRBV11-2,TRBD2,NA,TGTGCCAGCAGCTATTCCGGGAGGGCCGGGGACGAGCAGTACTTC,CASSYSGRAGDEQYF
TRBJ1-1,TRBV7-9,TRBD1,NA,TGTGCCACCACTGATGGTCTGACAGGGGACACTGAAGCTTTCTTT,CATTDGLTGDTEAFF
TRBJ1-2,TRBV9,NA,NA,TGTGCCAGCAGCGTACGCGCAGACAACTATGGCTACACCTTC,CASSVRADNYGYTF
TRBJ2-7,TRBV28,TRBD1,NA,TGTGCCAGTTTCGGGACAGATTCTTACGAGCAGTACTTC,CASFGTDSYEQYF
TRBJ2-1,TRBV12-5,NA,NA,TGTGCTAGTGGTCTGACGGTCTACAATGAGCAGTTCTTC,CASGLTVYNEQFF
TRBJ2-7,TRBV28,NA,NA,TGTGCCAGCAGTTCCAGCTACGAGCAGTACTTC,CASSSSYEQYF
TRBJ2-1,TRBV7-9,NA,NA,TGTGCCAGCAGCCCAGGGGACGGCACTAATGAGCAGTTCTTC,CASSPGDGTNEQFF
TRBJ2-1,TRBV4-1,TRBD1,once,TGCGCCAGCAGCCAAGGAGTGAGTGGGCAGGGGGTGGACAATGAGCAGTTCTTC,CASSQGVSGQGVDNEQFF
TRBJ2-1,TRBV4-1,TRBD2,NA,TGCGCCAGCAGCCGAAAGACTAGCGGGAGACACAATGAGCAGTTCTTC,CASSRKTSGRHNEQFF
TRBJ1-5,TRBV5-5,NA,NA,TGTGCCAGCAGCCTTGGGGACATCATCCAGCCCCAGCATTTT,CASSLGDIIQPQHF
TRBJ1-2,TRBV5-4,TRBD1,NA,TGTGCCAGCAGCGGGGGGGACAGGGTTTATGGCTACACCTTC,CASSGGDRVYGYTF
TRBJ2-7,TRBV20-1,NA,NA,TGCAGTGCTAGAGTCGGCTACGAGCAGTACTTC,CSARVGYEQYF
TRBJ2-1,TRBV4-1,NA,NA,TGCGCCAGCAGCGACCGGGACCTAGGAGGGGATGAGCAGTTCTTC,CASSDRDLGGDEQFF
TRBJ2-1,TRBV13,TRBD2,NA,TGTGCCAGCAGCTTAGAGGCGGGAGACTGGAGTGAGCAGTTCTTC,CASSLEAGDWSEQFF
TRBJ1-5,TRBV4-1,NA,once,TGCGCCAGCAGCCAAGTAGCCAGGGCCGGCAATCAGCCCCAGCATTTT,CASSQVARAGNQPQHF
TRBJ2-7,TRBV13,TRBD1,NA,TGTGCCAGCAGCTTTTCCCAGGGGGTTCCCCCCGAGCAGTACTTC,CASSFSQGVPPEQYF
TRBJ1-5,TRBV15,NA,NA,TGTGCCACCAGCAGAGATCAACAGCCCCAGCATTTT,CATSRDQQPQHF
TRBJ2-3,TRBV19,TRBD2,NA,TGTGCCAGCCAGACTAGCGGGGATGCGGATACGCAGTATTTT,CASQTSGDADTQYF
TRBJ2-4,TRBV13,TRBD1,NA,TGTGCCAGCAGCGACAGGGGGCTCGAAAACATTCAGTACTTC,CASSDRGLENIQYF
TRBJ1-1,TRBV10-2,NA,NA,TGCGCCAGCAGTGGCCCCAGGGTGGACACTGAAGCTTTCTTT,CASSGPRVDTEAFF
TRBJ2-7,TRBV2,TRBD1,NA,TGTGCCAGCATGGGACAGAACTCCTACGAGCAGTACTTC,CASMGQNSYEQYF
TRBJ2-1,TRBV10-2,NA,NA,TGCGCCAGCAGTGAAGGTAGCTCACAGTTCTTC,CASSEGSSQFF
TRBJ2-3,TRBV5-4,NA,NA,TGTGCCAGCAGCTTGGCCGGAATAGGACTGGGAGATACGCAGTATTTT,CASSLAGIGLGDTQYF
TRBJ2-7,TRBV28,NA,NA,TGTGCCAGCAGTTTATCCAGGTTCCACGAGCAGTACTTC,CASSLSRFHEQYF
TRBJ2-7,TRBV29-1,TRBD2,NA,TGCAGCGTTTTAGGGCGGGAGGGCTACGAGCAGTACTTC,CSVLGREGYEQYF
TRBJ1-4,TRBV7-9,NA,NA,TGTGCCAGCAGCTACTCCGAGTACAGGGTTGAAAAACTGTTTTTT,CASSYSEYRVEKLFF
TRBJ1-1,TRBV27,NA,NA,TGTGCCAGCAGTCCCTATGGCGGTTTGGGAATAAACACTGAAGCTTTCTTT,CASSPYGGLGINTEAFF